Shown below are 6 T cell receptor beta chains from a single sample sequenced in a study of blood T cell repertoires in COVID-19 (dated by TCRdb to 2018 to 2021). The library was obtained by the immunoSEQ multiplex PCR assay. TCRdb took over this immuneACCESS table, retaining in-frame rearrangements with V and J assigned. Such tables are incomplete; in checked studies, under half of the missing clones stem from an unresolved V gene, and the remainder is unexplained. The sample includes tens of thousands of clones, with 85% to 90% observed a single time. The top ten clones comprise roughly 2.6% of the sample. Sample: peripheral blood. These receptors were taken from a man aged 50 or older with acute or convalescent COVID-19.

This clone was seen more than once but under ten times. The chain combines TRBV7-2 with TRBJ1-3; D call uncertain. The CDR3 length is 16 residues. Trimming removed 2 bases at V and 2 bases at J, with 13 bases between. Germline V lookup: CDR1 SGHTA, CDR2 FQGNSA. CDR3 region: CASSLRGIDAGNTIYF. As DNA, the CDR3 is TGTGCCAGCAGCTTACGAGGGATTGATGCTGGAAACACCATATATTTT.

J is TRBJ2-3 and V is TRBV28, with a possible D match to TRBD1 (6 bases). The CDR3 runs 14 residues. Germline V gene lookup returns CDR1 MDHEN and CDR2 SYDVKM. Trimming took off 6 bases at V and 4 bases at J, with 14 bases between the two ends. CDR3 in DNA: TGTGCCAGCAGCGCACAGGGTGTGGCAGATACGCAGTATTTT. Translating it yields CASSAQGVADTQYF. The variable domain in full, with the rest retrieved from reference TRBV28 and TRBJ2-3, is DVKVTQSSRYLVKRTGEKVFLECVQDMDHENMFWYRQDPGLGLRLIYFSYDVKMKEKGDIPEGYSVSREKKERFSLILESASTNQTSMYLCASSAQGVADTQYFGPGTRLTVL.

The rearrangement uses TRBV30 and TRBJ2-1; D is uncertain. This CDR3 has 11 amino acids. CDR1 is GTSNPN, CDR2 SVGIG, per germline (reference sequence). With 0 bases removed from V and 9 bases from J, the gap between germline ends came to 6 bases. CDR3 region: CAWSVASEQFF. CDR3 in DNA: TGTGCCTGGAGTGTAGCGAGTGAGCAGTTCTTC.

The V call is TRBV5-6, the J call TRBJ2-1; 7 nucleotides match TRBD1. In germline, CDR1 is SGHDT, CDR2 YYEEEE. The CDR3 consists of 14 residues. The junction had 7 bases not matched to a gene; V was cut back by 0 bases and J by 10 bases. CDR3 DNA sequence: TGTGCCAGCAGCTTGGTTGGGTGGACAGGCGAGCAGTTCTTC. This gives the protein CASSLVGWTGEQFF.

The V gene is TRBV11-2, the J gene TRBJ1-1, with D perhaps TRBD1 (5 bases). Germline CDR1 SGHAT, CDR2 FQNNGV. The length of the CDR3 is 15 residues. The ends were cut back, 0 bases at V and 3 bases at J, with 11 bases in the middle. As DNA, the CDR3 is TGTGCCAGCAGCTTAGATCCTGTAGGGGACACTGAAGCTTTCTTT. The encoded protein is CASSLDPVGDTEAFF.

CDR3 sequence (DNA): TGTGCCAGCAGGCACACCACAGGAAATCAGCCCCAGCATTTT. It is translated as CASRHTTGNQPQHF. The V and J genes are TRBV6-6 and TRBJ1-5, with D perhaps matching TRBD1 (5 bases). The V end lost 6 bases, the J end lost 4 bases, and 13 bases lay between the germline ends. Germline loops: CDR1 MNHNY, CDR2 SVGAGI (reference sequence). The CDR3 runs to 14 residues.